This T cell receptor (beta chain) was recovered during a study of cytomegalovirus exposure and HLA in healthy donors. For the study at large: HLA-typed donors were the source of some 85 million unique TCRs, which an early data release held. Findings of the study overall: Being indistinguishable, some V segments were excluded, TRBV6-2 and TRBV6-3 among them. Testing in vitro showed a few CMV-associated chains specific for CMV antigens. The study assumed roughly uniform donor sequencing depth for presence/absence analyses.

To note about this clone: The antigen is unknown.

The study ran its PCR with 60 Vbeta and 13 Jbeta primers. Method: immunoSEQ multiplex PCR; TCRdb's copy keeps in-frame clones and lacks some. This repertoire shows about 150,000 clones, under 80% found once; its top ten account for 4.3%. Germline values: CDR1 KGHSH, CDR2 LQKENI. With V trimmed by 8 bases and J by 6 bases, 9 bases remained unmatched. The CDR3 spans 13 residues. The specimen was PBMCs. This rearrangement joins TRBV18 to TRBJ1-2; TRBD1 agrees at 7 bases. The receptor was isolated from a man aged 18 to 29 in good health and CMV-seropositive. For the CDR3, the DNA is TGTGCCAGCACCTACTATACAGGGGATGGCTACACCTTC. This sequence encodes CASTYYTGDGYTF.